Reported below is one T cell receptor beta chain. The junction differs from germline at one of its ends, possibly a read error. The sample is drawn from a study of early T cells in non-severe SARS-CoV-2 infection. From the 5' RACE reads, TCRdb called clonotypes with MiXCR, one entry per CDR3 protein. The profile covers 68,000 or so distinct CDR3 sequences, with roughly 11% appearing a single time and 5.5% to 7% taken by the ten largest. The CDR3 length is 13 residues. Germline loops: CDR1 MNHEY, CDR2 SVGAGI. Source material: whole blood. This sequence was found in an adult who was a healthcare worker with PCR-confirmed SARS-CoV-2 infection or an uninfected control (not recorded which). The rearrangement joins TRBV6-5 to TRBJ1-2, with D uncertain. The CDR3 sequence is CASSFNINSGYTF. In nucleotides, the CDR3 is TGTGCCAGCAGTTTCAACATAAACTCTGGCTACACCTTC.